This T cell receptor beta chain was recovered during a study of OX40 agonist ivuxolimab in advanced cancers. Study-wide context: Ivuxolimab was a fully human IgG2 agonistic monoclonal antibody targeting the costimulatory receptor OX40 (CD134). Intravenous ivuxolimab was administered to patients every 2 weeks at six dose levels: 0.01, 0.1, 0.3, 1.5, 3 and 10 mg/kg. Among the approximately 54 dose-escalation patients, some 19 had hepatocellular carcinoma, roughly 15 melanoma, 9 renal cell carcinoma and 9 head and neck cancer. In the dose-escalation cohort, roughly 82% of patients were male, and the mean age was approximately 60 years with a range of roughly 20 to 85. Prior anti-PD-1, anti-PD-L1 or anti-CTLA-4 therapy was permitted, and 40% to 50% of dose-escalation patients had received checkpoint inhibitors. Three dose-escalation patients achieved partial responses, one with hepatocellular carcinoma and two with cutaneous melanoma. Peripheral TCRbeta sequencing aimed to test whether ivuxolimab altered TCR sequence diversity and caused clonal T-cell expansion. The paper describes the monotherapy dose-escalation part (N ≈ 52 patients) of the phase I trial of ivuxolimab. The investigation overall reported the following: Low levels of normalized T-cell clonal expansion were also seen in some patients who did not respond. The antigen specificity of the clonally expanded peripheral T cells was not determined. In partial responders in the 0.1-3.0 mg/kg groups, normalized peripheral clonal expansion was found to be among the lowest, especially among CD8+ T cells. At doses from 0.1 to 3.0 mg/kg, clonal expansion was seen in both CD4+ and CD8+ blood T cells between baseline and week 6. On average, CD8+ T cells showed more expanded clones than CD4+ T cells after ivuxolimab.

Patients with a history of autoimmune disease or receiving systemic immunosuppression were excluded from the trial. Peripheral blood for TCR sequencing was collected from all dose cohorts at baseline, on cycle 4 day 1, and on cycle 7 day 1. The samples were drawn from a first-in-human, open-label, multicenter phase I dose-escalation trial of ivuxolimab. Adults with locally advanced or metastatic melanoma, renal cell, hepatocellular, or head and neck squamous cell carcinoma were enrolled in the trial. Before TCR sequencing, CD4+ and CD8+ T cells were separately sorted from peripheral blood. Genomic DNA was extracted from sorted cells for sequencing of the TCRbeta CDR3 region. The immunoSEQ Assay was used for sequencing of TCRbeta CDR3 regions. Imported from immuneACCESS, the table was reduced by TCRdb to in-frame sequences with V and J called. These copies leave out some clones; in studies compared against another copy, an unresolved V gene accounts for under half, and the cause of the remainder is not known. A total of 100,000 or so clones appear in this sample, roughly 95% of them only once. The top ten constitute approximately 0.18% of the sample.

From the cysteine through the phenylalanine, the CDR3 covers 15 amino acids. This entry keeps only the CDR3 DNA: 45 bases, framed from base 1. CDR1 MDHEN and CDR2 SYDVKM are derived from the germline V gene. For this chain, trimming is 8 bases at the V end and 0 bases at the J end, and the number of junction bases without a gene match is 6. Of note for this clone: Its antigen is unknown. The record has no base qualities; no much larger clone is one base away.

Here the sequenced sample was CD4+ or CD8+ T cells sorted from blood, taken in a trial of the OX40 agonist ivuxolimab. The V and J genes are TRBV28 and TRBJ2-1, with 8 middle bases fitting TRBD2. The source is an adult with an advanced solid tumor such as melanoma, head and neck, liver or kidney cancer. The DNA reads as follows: TGTGCCAGCCTGAGCCTAGCGGGCTCCTACAATGAGCAGTTCTTC. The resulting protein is CASLSLAGSYNEQFF.